Each of the 21 T cell receptor beta chains below was sequenced from the same sample in a study of T-cell reconstitution after alpha-beta-depleted transplantation in children. Unique molecular identifiers were built into the TCRbeta library. Each CDR3 protein gets one entry after TCRdb re-called the PCR reads with MiXCR. The sample lists 640,000 or so distinct CDR3 sequences; roughly 17% were seen once. Sequencing used PBMCs from the stem cell graft donor, obtained from the stem cell graft. These receptors were obtained from a human donor who donated a stem cell graft to a child with acute myeloid leukemia.

The chain links TRBV7-2 to TRBJ1-6, with a tentative D call TRBD1 (6 bases). This CDR3 comprises 14 residues. Germline V gene lookup returns CDR1 SGHTA and CDR2 FQGNSA. V lost 1 base to trimming and J lost 10 bases, with 11 bases between them. The CDR3 is CASSLVQGQSPLHF. Written as DNA, the CDR3 is TGTGCCAGCAGCTTAGTACAGGGACAATCACCCCTCCACTTT.

This clonotype was seen only a few times. This chain connects TRBV4-3 to TRBJ2-3, with D uncertain. CDR3 length equals 14 residues. Germline assignment: CDR1 LGHNA and CDR2 YSLEER. Trimming left V 4 bases short and J 5 bases short, with 13 bases between. The CDR3 loop is CASSPDRLQDTQYF. CDR3 DNA sequence: TGCGCCAGCAGCCCGGACCGACTTCAAGATACGCAGTATTTT.

This clonotype was counted ten times or more. The genes are TRBV15 and TRBJ1-1; weak D call: TRBD1 (5 bases). The V and J ends lost 1 base and 0 bases respectively, with 9 bases between them. Germline lookup yields CDR1 LNHNV and CDR2 YYDKDF (reference sequence). CDR3 length: 15 residues. The CDR3 spells CATSRADTLNTEAFF. The CDR3 DNA reads as TGTGCCACCAGCAGAGCGGACACCCTGAACACTGAAGCTTTCTTT.

The V and J genes are TRBV4-1 and TRBJ1-4; 7 positions match TRBD1. Looked up from germline, CDR1 is MGHRA and CDR2 is YSYEKL. V lost 4 bases, J lost 4 bases, and 9 bases stayed unmatched. This CDR3 region has 16 residues. CDR3 protein: CASSPDRALFNEKLFF. DNA for the CDR3: TGCGCCAGCAGCCCAGACAGGGCCCTCTTTAATGAAAAACTGTTTTTT.

This clonotype was recorded many times. J is TRBJ2-7 and V is TRBV6-2 or TRBV6-3; 12 nucleotides align to TRBD1. J lost 9 bases, V lost 6 bases, and 9 bases had no gene match. Per the germline V gene, CDR1 is MNHEY and CDR2 is SVGEGT. This CDR3 spans 14 amino acids. CDR3 in amino acids: CASRPGTGGSRQYF. In DNA form, the CDR3 reads TGTGCCAGCAGACCCGGGACAGGGGGCAGTCGGCAGTACTTC.

The J gene is TRBJ1-5, the V gene TRBV20-1, with D perhaps TRBD1 (5 bases). Trimming took 4 bases from V and 2 from J, leaving 15 bases between them. The CDR3 is 15 amino acids. Germline CDR1 reads DFQATT; CDR2 reads SNEGSKA (reference sequence). This CDR3 reads CSANSRQTGNQPQHF. The CDR3 coding sequence is TGCAGTGCTAACTCAAGACAGACGGGCAATCAGCCCCAGCATTTT.

The chain recombines TRBV7-2 with TRBJ1-1; the D is unclear. The V end lost 1 base, the J end lost 0 bases, and 12 bases lay between the germline ends. Germline-derived CDR1 and CDR2 are SGHTA and FQGNSA. The CDR3 totals 16 residues. CDR3 in DNA: TGTGCCAGCAGCTTAGAAGTATGGACGGTGAACACTGAAGCTTTCTTT. Its protein product is CASSLEVWTVNTEAFF.

The chain employs TRBV5-1 and TRBJ1-4, with unresolved D. The CDR3 runs to 16 residues. Germline-derived CDR1 and CDR2 are SGHRS and YFSETQ. Trimming took 0 bases from V and 5 from J, leaving 14 bases between them. CDR3 DNA: TGCGCCAGCAGCTTGGAAGTCCAATGGGGAAATGAAAAACTGTTTTTT. Translating gives CASSLEVQWGNEKLFF.

This clonotype appeared a few times. The chain links TRBV20-1 to TRBJ2-6; D is unresolved. Germline CDR1 is DFQATT and CDR2 is SNEGSKA (reference sequence). The V gene lost 6 bases and the J gene lost 0 bases, with 12 bases spanning the gap. The CDR3 extends over 15 amino acids. In DNA, the CDR3 is TGCAGTGCCCCTTTGGCTAACTCTGGGGCCAACGTCCTGACTTTC. This encodes CSAPLANSGANVLTF.

This clonotype was found many times. The chain is built from TRBV20-1 and TRBJ2-7; no clear D. This CDR3 comprises 11 residues. Germline CDR1 is DFQATT and CDR2 is SNEGSKA (reference sequence). Trimming shortened V by 5 bases and J by 2 bases, and 7 bases separated the two germline ends. CDR3 nucleotide sequence: TGCAGTGCTTCCCCCGCCTACGAGCAGTACGTC. Translating gives CSASPAYEQYV.

The chain has TRBV5-1 and TRBJ1-6, with 10 bases that match TRBD1. V shed 4 bases and J 9 bases; nucleotides not matched to a gene: 4. The germline gives CDR1 SGHRS, CDR2 YFSETQ. The CDR3 contains 14 residues. CDR3 region: CASSETGGLSPLHF. The CDR3 coding sequence is TGCGCCAGCAGCGAGACAGGGGGCCTTTCACCCCTCCACTTT.

This chain connects TRBV10-2 to TRBJ2-2, with D maybe TRBD2 (7 bases). CDR3 length: 18 residues. The V gene's germline CDR1 is WSHSY and CDR2 SAAADI. V lost 0 bases and J lost 3, with 17 bases in between. As DNA, the CDR3 is TGCGCCAGCAGTGAGTCGTTATGGGGGGGCCGTTACACCGGGGAGCTGTTTTTT. Its protein product is CASSESLWGGRYTGELFF.

The chain recombines TRBV10-2 with TRBJ2-7; D call uncertain. This CDR3 has 14 residues. Trimming stripped 2 bases from V and 6 bases from J, with 14 bases between. CDR1 and CDR2 from the germline V gene are WSHSY and SAAADI. The chain's CDR3 is CASSEDNKPSEQYV. In DNA form, the CDR3 reads TGCGCCAGCAGTGAGGACAATAAGCCGAGCGAGCAGTACGTC.

This chain uses TRBV7-3 with TRBJ2-1, with 14 bases lining up with TRBD2. This CDR3 contains 18 residues. V lost 5 bases, J lost 5 bases, and 11 bases stayed unmatched. Germline CDR1 and CDR2: SGHTA and FQGTGA. The CDR3 loop reads CASSPGLAGDPSDNEQFF. CDR3 nucleotide sequence: TGTGCCAGCAGCCCGGGACTAGCGGGGGACCCCTCTGACAATGAGCAGTTCTTC.

This clonotype has at least ten counts. DNA for the CDR3: TGCAGTGCCCCCGGGACTAGCAACCACAATGAGCAGTTCTTC. Translated, it gives CSAPGTSNHNEQFF. This chain links TRBV20-1 with TRBJ2-1; 9 nucleotides align to TRBD2. Trimming cost V 6 bases and J 5 bases; bases outside gene matches: 8. The CDR3 consists of 14 residues. Germline assignment: CDR1 DFQATT and CDR2 SNEGSKA (reference sequence).

V gene TRBV7-9 combines with J gene TRBJ2-7; 8 positions agree with TRBD1. The CDR3 spans 14 residues. Germline loops: CDR1 SEHNR, CDR2 FQNEAQ (reference sequence). The junction had 7 bases not matched to a gene; V was cut back by 5 bases and J by 4 bases. The CDR3 coding sequence is TGTGCCAGCAGCGGGACAGGAATCGGGTACGAGCAGTACTTC. Its protein product is CASSGTGIGYEQYF.

This clonotype was counted many times. The chain recombines TRBV29-1 with TRBJ1-3, with D possibly being TRBD1 (6 bases). There are 14 residues in the CDR3. V gave up 6 bases and J gave up 0 bases, with 12 bases separating them. CDR1 is SQVTM, CDR2 ANQGSEA, per germline. Here the CDR3 DNA reads TGCAGCGTCGGTGACAGGTACTCTGGAAACACCATATATTTT. This encodes CSVGDRYSGNTIYF.

This clonotype was seen ten or more times. J is TRBJ1-1 and V is TRBV20-1, with TRBD1 as a possible D gene (5 bases). The CDR3 extends over 14 amino acids. Trimming stripped 2 bases from V and 10 bases from J, with 20 bases between. In germline, CDR1 is DFQATT, CDR2 SNEGSKA (reference sequence). The CDR3 bases are TGCAGTGCTAGATCCCCCGGTAACAAGGGGTCAGCTTTCTTT. It is translated as CSARSPGNKGSAFF.

This clonotype showed up just a few times. The J gene is TRBJ2-2, the V gene TRBV12-3 or TRBV12-4, with D unclear. Trimming shortened V by 5 bases and J by 6 bases, and 7 bases separated the two germline ends. This CDR3 is 12 amino acids long. CDR3 nucleotides: TGTGCCAGCAGTACATTTCCCGGGGAGCTGTTTTTT. This sequence encodes CASSTFPGELFF.

This clonotype showed up many times. The chain uses TRBV6-1 and TRBJ2-5, with TRBD1 matching 7 bases. CDR3 length: 14 amino acids. Germline V gives CDR1 MNHNS, CDR2 SASEGT. V shed 4 bases and J 2 bases; nucleotides not matched to a gene: 4. CDR3 in amino acids: CASSVRTGQETQYF. The CDR3 DNA reads TGTGCCAGCAGTGTCCGGACAGGACAAGAGACCCAGTACTTC.

In this sample, this clonotype turned up many times. This rearrangement joins TRBV20-1 to TRBJ1-1, with D possibly TRBD1 on 5 matching bases. Germline-derived CDR1 and CDR2 are DFQATT and SNEGSKA (reference sequence). V lost 6 bases, J lost 9 bases, and 17 bases lay in between. The length of the CDR3 is 12 residues. The CDR3, as DNA: TGCAGTGCCCAGGCGGGGGAAGCTAAAGCTTTCTTT. Residues: CSAQAGEAKAFF.